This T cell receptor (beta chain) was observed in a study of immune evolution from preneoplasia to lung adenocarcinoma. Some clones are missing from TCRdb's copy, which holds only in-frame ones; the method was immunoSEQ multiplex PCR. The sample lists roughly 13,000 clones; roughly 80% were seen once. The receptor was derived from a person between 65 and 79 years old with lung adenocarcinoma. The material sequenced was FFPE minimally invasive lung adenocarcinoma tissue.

The CDR3 loop reads CASSLVGAGSGYTF. The CDR3 bases are TGTGCCAGCAGCTTAGTCGGGGCAGGGAGTGGCTACACCTTC. This chain joins TRBV7-2 and TRBJ1-2; D may be TRBD1 (5 bases). The V end was cut by 1 base, the J end by 7 bases, with 13 bases between. CDR1 SGHTA and CDR2 FQGNSA come from the germline V gene. The CDR3 is 14 amino acids.